This TCR beta chain is from a study of cytotoxic CD8 clonotypes in ibrutinib-treated CLL. Study findings and constraints: Rising at ibrutinib response, clonality subsequently fell back toward baseline at progression. Public clonotypes, found uncommonly, either contracted or stayed stable on treatment. Different sampling times were used for sustained-remission and progressing patients.

A 1 in 200,000 to 1 in 1 million T cell depth was the sequencing target. Sequenced by immunoSEQ multiplex PCR; TCRdb stores in-frame clones only, minus some. The sample consists of more than 110,000 clones, under 95% of them appearing once. CDR1 is GTSNPN and CDR2 is SVGIG in the germline V gene (reference sequence). This CDR3 region has 13 residues. V lost 3 bases, J lost 12 bases, and 20 bases lay in between. Points on this clone: The antigen is undetermined.

The sequenced sample was PBMCs, obtained after 12 months of ibrutinib treatment. V is TRBV30 and J is TRBJ1-1; maybe TRBD1 (6 bases). The sequence derives from a human donor with chronic lymphocytic leukemia. For the CDR3, the DNA is TGTGCCTGGAGCGGGAAAACAGGGCCGTGGTCTTTCTTT. Amino acids: CAWSGKTGPWSFF. The entire variable domain, with the rest obtained from reference TRBV30 and TRBJ1-1, is as follows: SQTIHQWPATLVQPVGSPLSLECTVEGTSNPNLYWYRQAAGRGLQLLFYSVGIGQISSEVPQNLSASRPQDRQFILSSKKLLLSDSGFYLCAWSGKTGPWSFFGQGTRLTVV.